This T cell receptor beta chain was sequenced during a study of cytomegalovirus exposure and HLA in healthy donors. Study-wide results and limits: Listed as cytomegalovirus-associated were over 150 TCR beta chains. On later analysis, the bulk of CMV-associated TCR beta chains appeared to be HLA-restricted. Productive rates of about 90% or about 30% were seen for most TCR beta V segments in an earlier analysis.

This clone was counted once. The antigen is undetermined. Trimming removed 4 bases from V and 5 bases from J; junction bases left unmatched: 5. CDR3 length: 12 residues. Germline assignment: CDR1 GTSNPN and CDR2 SVGIG (reference sequence). PCR employed 60 Vbeta and 13 Jbeta primers. Repertoires were generated with immunoSEQ multiplex PCR, while TCRdb's copy carries only in-frame clones and drops some. The sample carries about 140,000 clones, just under 70% recorded once. V usage is TRBV30 and J usage is TRBJ2-7, with 7 bases fitting TRBD1. The specimen was PBMCs. This receptor was obtained from a man aged 60 to 69 in good health and CMV-seronegative. CDR3 DNA: TGTGCCTGGAACAGGGGCACCCACGAGCAGTACTTC. Its protein is CAWNRGTHEQYF.